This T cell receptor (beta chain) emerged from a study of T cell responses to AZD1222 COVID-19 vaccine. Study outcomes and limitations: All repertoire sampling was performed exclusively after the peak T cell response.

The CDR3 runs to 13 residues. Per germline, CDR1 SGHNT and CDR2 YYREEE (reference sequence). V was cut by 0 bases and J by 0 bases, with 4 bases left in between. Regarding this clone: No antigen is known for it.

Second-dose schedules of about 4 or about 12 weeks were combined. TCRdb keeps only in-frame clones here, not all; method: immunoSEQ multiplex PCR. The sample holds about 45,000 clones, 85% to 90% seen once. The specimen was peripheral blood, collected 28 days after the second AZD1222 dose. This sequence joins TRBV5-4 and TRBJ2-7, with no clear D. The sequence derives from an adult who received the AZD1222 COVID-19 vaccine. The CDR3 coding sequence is TGTGCCAGCAGCTTGGGCTTCTCCTACGAGCAGTACTTC. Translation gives CASSLGFSYEQYF. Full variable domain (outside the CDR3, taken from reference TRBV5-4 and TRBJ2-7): ETGVTQSPTHLIKTRGQQVTLRCSSQSGHNTVSWYQQALGQGPQFIFQYYREEENGRGNFPPRFSGLQFPNYSSELNVNALELDDSALYLCASSLGFSYEQYFGPGTRLTVT.